This TCR beta chain was sequenced during a study of blood T cell repertoires in COVID-19. Overall study: COVID-19 samples collected from the United States, Italy and Spain covered acute and convalescent phases. T cells, B-cell-depleted T cells, or PBMCs supplied cDNA or gDNA.

V lost 6 bases, J lost 3 bases, and 19 bases lay in between. The CDR3 has 16 residues. Germline-derived CDR1 and CDR2 are SNHLY and FYNNEI. Assay used: immunoSEQ multiplex PCR; TCRdb lists only in-frame clones, some missing. The repertoire holds approximately 250,000 clones, around 80% seen once, with 3.5% to 5% in the top ten. The receptor comes from a man under 40 with acute COVID-19. J is TRBJ2-3 and V is TRBV2, with D perhaps TRBD1 (5 bases). Sequencing was carried out using PBMCs or T cells enriched from blood (not recorded which). Here the CDR3 reads CASSPRERGITDTQYF. CDR3 DNA: TGTGCCAGCAGCCCTAGGGAAAGGGGTATAACAGATACGCAGTATTTT. The complete variable domain, with remaining parts taken from reference TRBV2 and TRBJ2-3, reads EPEVTQTPSHQVTQMGQEVILRCVPISNHLYFYWYRQILGQKVEFLVSFYNNEISEKSEIFDDQFSVERPDGSNFTLKIRSTKLEDSAMYFCASSPRERGITDTQYFGPGTRLTVL.